The rows below give T cell receptor beta chains drawn from one sample of a study of blood T cell repertoires in COVID-19. Assay: immunoSEQ multiplex PCR; the TCRdb copy retains only in-frame clones and omits some. The sample lists 330,000 or so clones, roughly 86% seen once, with just over 9.5% in the top ten. Source material: peripheral blood. The origin of the receptors is a man aged 25 to 40 with COVID-19, enrolled during active disease. Both conserved end residues are part of each CDR3. A D gene is named only where the DNA matches it firmly.

D,V,J,CDR3
-,TRBV6-6,TRBJ2-5,CASRSGAETQYF
-,TRBV27,TRBJ1-2,CASSFIPGSGGYTF
-,TRBV27,TRBJ2-5,CASSLSMEFQETQYF
TRBD1,TRBV24-1,TRBJ2-7,CATSDPGQGKYEQYF
-,TRBV25-1,TRBJ1-6,CASSETGSSYNSPLHF
-,TRBV3-1/TRBV3-2,TRBJ1-5,CASSQGGPGNQPQHF
TRBD1,TRBV18,TRBJ2-1,CASSPRGRYNEQFF
-,TRBV28,TRBJ2-1,CASSSSNVKLF
-,TRBV3-1/TRBV3-2,TRBJ1-2,CASSPSGLGRIYGYTF
TRBD2,TRBV5-6,TRBJ2-3,CASSPSGSSSSYDTQYF
TRBD2,TRBV15,TRBJ2-3,CATLRGETYTDTQYF
-,TRBV11-2,TRBJ2-2,CASSPPRLYGGELFF
-,TRBV9,TRBJ2-7,CASSVGRVWDEQYF
-,TRBV19,TRBJ2-4,CASSIFREAKNIQYF
TRBD1,TRBV4-3,TRBJ1-3,CASSQVLRGLSGNTIYF
-,TRBV11-2,TRBJ2-7,CASSLEPSYEQYF
-,TRBV7-9,TRBJ2-5,CASSPSETQYF
TRBD1,TRBV19,TRBJ1-3,CASSGIPGGAGNTIYF
-,TRBV28,TRBJ2-2,CASSRGGAEGAGELFF
-,TRBV3-1/TRBV3-2,TRBJ1-2,CASSPTSGDLNYGYTF
-,TRBV4-3,TRBJ1-1,CASSPDRGAEAFF
TRBD1,TRBV7-8,TRBJ1-3,CASSLGTGMVVGF
TRBD2,TRBV7-2,TRBJ2-7,CASSFSAGGPYEQYF
TRBD1,TRBV19,TRBJ1-2,CASGDSPYGYTF
TRBD2,TRBV11-2,TRBJ2-3,CASSHTSGGAYTQYF
-,TRBV7-9,TRBJ1-5,CASSLAHNQPQHF
-,TRBV4-3,TRBJ1-2,CASSQDLGGLYGYTF
-,TRBV19,TRBJ2-4,CASSTPPVAKNIQYF
-,TRBV5-1,TRBJ1-1,CASSLGQTEAFF
TRBD1,TRBV6-5,TRBJ2-7,CASSYAGGAYEQYF
-,TRBV24-1,TRBJ2-5,CATRGLGETQYF
TRBD1,TRBV18,TRBJ2-5,CASSKDRGKETQYF
-,TRBV29-1,TRBJ1-2,CSALSRSYGYTF
TRBD1,TRBV6-2/TRBV6-3,TRBJ1-5,CASSYRDRAYSNQPQHF
-,TRBV7-5,TRBJ1-2,CARSSQVDRDYGYTF
-,TRBV5-6,TRBJ2-5,CASSLRGGGLETQYF
-,TRBV9,TRBJ2-7,CASSVGAGGLYEQYF
-,TRBV2,TRBJ1-5,CASSAYGGINQPQHF
-,TRBV7-9,TRBJ1-6,CASSPPAVINSPLHF
-,TRBV19,TRBJ1-1,CASSITVNTEAFF
-,TRBV6-2/TRBV6-3,TRBJ2-7,CASSSHRAPTTEQYF
TRBD2,TRBV10-3,TRBJ2-7,CAISEYPYLAGGPEQYF
-,TRBV19,TRBJ2-3,CASSLASPPDTQYF
-,TRBV5-1,TRBJ2-3,CASSLVGDSTDTQYF
-,TRBV27,TRBJ1-4,CASSPWRLKGRIATNEKLFF
-,TRBV25-1,TRBJ1-3,CASSRGTTGNTIYF
-,TRBV28,TRBJ2-3,CASRLQGTDTQYF
-,TRBV7-9,TRBJ1-1,CASSRLGNTEAFF
-,TRBV5-4,TRBJ1-3,CASSLDTYSGNTIYF
TRBD1,TRBV11-2,TRBJ2-3,CASSFTPQGLGTDTQYF
TRBD2,TRBV7-2,TRBJ2-7,CASSSGLAGGGEQYF
-,TRBV7-9,TRBJ2-5,CASSLSERQETQYF
-,TRBV5-4,TRBJ2-1,CASSLGQPSHNEQFF
-,TRBV29-1,TRBJ2-5,CSVERRMRETQYF
-,TRBV6-4,TRBJ1-2,CASYQGSGYTF
-,TRBV2,TRBJ1-1,CASSRGAVEAFF